This T cell receptor (beta chain) was identified during a study of blood T cell repertoires in COVID-19. Authors' processing steps: Researchers report that nucleated cell counts were estimated from reference gene primer amplification. Using immunoSEQ multiplex PCR, the repertoire was profiled, and TCRdb retains in-frame clones only, with some absent. The DNA gave D and trimming, while V, J and clone size come from that table. The sample holds 160,000 or so clones; 82% are singletons and the top ten take 8.4%. Trimming left V 0 bases short and J 12 bases short, with 18 bases between. The V gene's germline CDR1 is MNHEY and CDR2 SVGAGI. CDR3 size: 15 residues.

The chain couples TRBV6-5 to TRBJ2-1, with D tentatively TRBD1 (7 bases). Sequencing used peripheral blood. This TCR was sampled from a woman in her seventies with acute or convalescent COVID-19. The CDR3 protein is CASSYSTGPGGPQFF. CDR3 bases: TGTGCCAGCAGTTACTCGACAGGTCCAGGGGGGCCGCAGTTCTTC.